The 15 T cell receptor beta chains below were found in one sample sequenced in a study of T cells in Graves' hyperthyroidism and ophthalmopathy. RNA transcripts yielded amplified TCR beta CDR3 regions. The TCR CDR3 first-round RT-PCR relied on the HTBI primer set. TCRdb re-called the multiplex PCR reads through MiXCR, storing one row per CDR3 protein. The profile shows hundreds of thousands of distinct CDR3 sequences, roughly a quarter of them singletons. The sequenced material came from blood. These receptors all stem from a woman aged 30 to 39 with Graves' ophthalmopathy.

The CDR3 DNA reads TGCAGTGCCATCGACAGGGTGAGCACTGAAGCTTTCTTT. It translates to CSAIDRVSTEAFF. J is TRBJ1-1 and V is TRBV20-1, with 7 bases fitting TRBD1. The CDR3 sequence is 13 residues long. Germline V gives CDR1 DFQATT, CDR2 SNEGSKA (reference sequence). J was trimmed by 4 bases and V by 6 bases; bases with no gene match: 8.

This clonotype has only a few counts. This sequence joins TRBV27 and TRBJ2-7, with TRBD1 matching 8 bases. The ends lost 6 bases at V and 3 bases at J; junction bases unmatched: 13. CDR1 and CDR2 (germline): MNHEY, SMNVEV (reference sequence). The length of the CDR3 is 16 residues. CDR3 DNA sequence: TGTGCCAGCAGCCAATCCCTTAGGGACAGGTTCTACGAGCAGTACTTC. Translating gives CASSQSLRDRFYEQYF.

This clonotype was found a few times. No conserved phenylalanine or tryptophan is present at the end of the CDR3, so a read error is the likely explanation. The genes are TRBV7-9 and TRBJ1-1; D may be TRBD1 (5 bases). The CDR3 has 15 amino acids. V was clipped by 5 bases and J by 0 bases, with 13 bases between them. Germline V gene data show CDR1 as SEHNR and CDR2 as FQNEAQ (reference sequence). The chain's CDR3 is CASSRQTAMNTEAFL. The CDR3 DNA reads as TGTGCCAGCAGCCGACAGACAGCGATGAACACTGAAGCTTTCCTT.

There are many counts of this clonotype. The rearrangement uses TRBV5-4 and TRBJ1-2; D unresolved. This CDR3 has 12 amino acids. The germline CDR1 and CDR2 sequences are SGHNT and YYREEE (reference sequence). The V end was cut by 0 bases, the J end by 8 bases, with 8 bases between. This CDR3 is CASSLVPGGYTF. In DNA, the CDR3 is TGTGCCAGCAGCTTGGTGCCGGGCGGCTACACCTTC.

The V call is TRBV12-3 or TRBV12-4, the J call TRBJ1-5, with TRBD1 as a possible D gene (5 bases). The CDR3 has 15 amino acids. The V gene lost 6 bases and the J gene lost 2 bases, with 14 bases spanning the gap. The CDR3, as DNA: TGTGCCAGCAGACCCCAGGGTGTTGGCAATCAGCCCCAGCATTTT. Translated, it gives CASRPQGVGNQPQHF.

The CDR3 spells CASAVTGVIYGYTF. The CDR3 region has the DNA TGTGCCAGCGCTGTGACGGGGGTCATCTATGGCTACACCTTC. The V call is TRBV6-1, the J call TRBJ1-2; a weak D match, TRBD1 (5 bases). This CDR3 has 14 amino acids. V was pared by 8 bases and J by 4 bases, with 17 bases between. Germline CDR1 is MNHNS and CDR2 is SASEGT.

This clonotype turned up a few times. V is TRBV7-2 and J is TRBJ2-4; D may correspond to TRBD1 or TRBD2 (5 bases each). Germline lookup yields CDR1 SGHTA and CDR2 FQGNSA. V was pared by 0 bases and J by 5 bases, with 8 bases between. This CDR3 comprises 14 residues. CDR3 protein: CASSLARGENIQYF. CDR3 coding DNA: TGTGCCAGCAGCTTAGCGAGAGGGGAAAACATTCAGTACTTC.

The gene calls are TRBV27 and TRBJ1-1; TRBD1 might be the D (6 bases). The CDR3 is 18 residues long. The V and J ends lost 4 bases and 2 bases respectively, with 23 bases between them. Germline-derived CDR1 and CDR2 are MNHEY and SMNVEV (reference sequence). This CDR3 reads CASSSLIRIETGNTEAFF. The CDR3 DNA reads as TGTGCCAGCAGTTCATTGATCCGGATCGAGACAGGTAACACTGAAGCTTTCTTT.

This clonotype was seen ten or more times. The chain links TRBV13 to TRBJ1-1; maybe TRBD1 (6 bases). The V end was cut by 6 bases, the J end by 0 bases, with 14 bases between. CDR1 and CDR2 (germline): PRHDT, FYEKMQ (reference sequence). The CDR3 is 15 amino acids. The DNA of the CDR3 is TGTGCCAGCAGTAGGACAGAGACTATGAACACTGAAGCTTTCTTT. It is translated as CASSRTETMNTEAFF.

This clonotype was picked up many times. The chain recombines TRBV18 with TRBJ1-1; no clear D gene. The CDR3 loop spans 14 amino acids. Germline assignment: CDR1 KGHSH and CDR2 LQKENI. V gave up 3 bases and J gave up 5 bases, with 13 bases separating them. The CDR3 nucleotides are TGTGCCAGCTCACCCCGAACTACGGCGACTGAAGCTTTCTTT. Protein: CASSPRTTATEAFF.

The J gene is TRBJ1-1, the V gene TRBV30; possibly TRBD1 for D (6 bases). The ends were cut back, 0 bases at V and 9 bases at J, with 11 bases in the middle. Germline-derived CDR1 and CDR2 are GTSNPN and SVGIG (reference sequence). There are 12 residues in the CDR3. CDR3 DNA: TGTGCCTGGAGTGTACCCGGGGGCAAAGCTTTCTTT. Protein product: CAWSVPGGKAFF.

This clonotype has a count of ten or more. V gene TRBV19 combines with J gene TRBJ1-5, with D possibly being TRBD1 (6 bases). The CDR3 totals 15 residues. The germline gives CDR1 LNHDA, CDR2 SQIVND (reference sequence). Trimming took 5 bases from V and 0 from J, leaving 11 bases between them. DNA for the CDR3: TGTGCCAGTAGTGAAGGGGGTTTTAGCAATCAGCCCCAGCATTTT. Translated, it gives CASSEGGFSNQPQHF.

This clonotype was observed a few times. The chain has TRBV5-6 and TRBJ2-2, with 9 bases that match TRBD2. The CDR3 extends over 14 amino acids. The trim removed 7 bases at V and 6 bases at J, leaving 7 bases unmatched. Germline assignment: CDR1 SGHDT and CDR2 YYEEEE. CDR3 sequence reads: CASRREGVPGELFF. CDR3 DNA sequence: TGTGCCAGCCGGCGGGAGGGGGTCCCCGGGGAGCTGTTTTTT. The variable domain in full, with the rest retrieved from reference TRBV5-6 and TRBJ2-2, is DAGVTQSPTHLIKTRGQQVTLRCSPKSGHDTVSWYQQALGQGPQFIFQYYEEEERQRGNFPDRFSGHQFPNYSSELNVNALLLGDSALYLCASRREGVPGELFFGEGSRLTVL.

This rearrangement joins TRBV4-1 to TRBJ2-7; 8 bases fit TRBD2. The CDR3 is 14 amino acids. The germline V gene encodes CDR1 MGHRA and CDR2 YSYEKL. Trimming cost V 2 bases and J 4 bases; bases outside gene matches: 4. CDR3 protein: CASSQKRGSYEQYF. DNA for the CDR3: TGCGCCAGCAGCCAAAAGCGGGGGTCATACGAGCAGTACTTC.

The rearrangement joins TRBV2 to TRBJ2-5; 7 positions agree with TRBD1. The CDR3 has 17 residues. The J segment lost 2 bases and the V segment lost 5 bases, leaving 14 bases of the junction unmatched. Germline CDR1 SNHLY, CDR2 FYNNEI. CDR3 bases: TGTGCCAGCAGTCGAACACAGGGGAAGGGTGGTCAAGAGACCCAGTACTTC. It specifies CASSRTQGKGGQETQYF.